Following are 8 T cell receptor beta chains from one sample sequenced in a study of CD8 T cells in Susac syndrome. The RNA input was about 0.5 to 1 ug, and it was reverse transcribed with random hexamers. TCRdb passed the immunoSEQ multiplex PCR reads through MiXCR, listing each CDR3 protein once. This sample has hundreds of thousands of distinct CDR3 sequences; approximately 90% occur once, and the top ten carry 0.18%. Sequenced material: CD8+ T cells from PBMCs. Source of these receptors: a human donor with multiple sclerosis.

The chain carries TRBV2 and TRBJ2-1; TRBD1 or TRBD2 may be the D gene (5 bases each). With 7 bases removed from V and 7 bases from J, the gap between germline ends came to 17 bases. Germline CDR1 SNHLY, CDR2 FYNNEI. This CDR3 is built from 14 residues. CDR3 bases: TGTGCCAGCACCGACTGGGGGAGAGAGAATGAGCAGTTCTTC. Translation: CASTDWGRENEQFF.

The rearrangement links TRBV7-8 to TRBJ1-1; possible D gene TRBD1, 5 bases. The germline gives CDR1 SGHVS, CDR2 FQNEAQ. The V and J ends lost 5 bases and 5 bases respectively, with 15 bases between them. The CDR3 is 14 amino acids. CDR3 coding DNA: TGTGCCAGCAGCCCGGGGGAGCCCGGGACTGAAGCTTTCTTT. This sequence encodes CASSPGEPGTEAFF. Full variable domain (missing parts from reference TRBV7-8 and TRBJ1-1): GAGVSQSPRYKVAKRGQDVALRCDPISGHVSLFWYQQALGQGPEFLTYFQNEAQLDKSGLPSDRFFAERPEGSVSTLKIQRTQQEDSAVYLCASSPGEPGTEAFFGQGTRLTVV.

The chain joins TRBV7-9 to TRBJ2-7; unclear D gene. Germline V gene data show CDR1 as SEHNR and CDR2 as FQNEAQ (reference sequence). The CDR3 has 13 amino acids. V dropped 3 bases and J dropped 6 bases, with 12 bases sitting between them. The CDR3 protein is CASSFPASVEQYF. The CDR3 DNA follows: TGTGCCAGCAGCTTCCCCGCTTCTGTCGAGCAGTACTTC.

This chain connects TRBV7-6 to TRBJ2-1; 7 bases fit TRBD1. Trimming at V came to 4 bases and at J to 0 bases, leaving 6 bases not matched to a gene. The V gene's germline CDR1 is SGHVS and CDR2 FNYEAQ. The CDR3 contains 16 residues. CDR3 protein: CASSSRQGTSYNEQFF. The CDR3 nucleotides read TGTGCCAGCAGCTCCCGACAGGGAACCTCCTACAATGAGCAGTTCTTC.

The gene calls are TRBV29-1 and TRBJ2-7, with a weak D call TRBD1 (7 bases). The CDR3 length is 14 residues. Germline assignment: CDR1 SQVTM and CDR2 ANQGSEA. V lost 1 base to trimming and J lost 4 bases, with 14 bases between them. The CDR3 sequence is CSVEVGRGEYEQYF. CDR3 DNA: TGCAGCGTTGAAGTAGGCAGGGGGGAATACGAGCAGTACTTC.

This chain joins TRBV19 and TRBJ2-7; the D is unclear. V shed 2 bases and J shed 7 bases, with 18 bases lying between them. Germline V gene lookup returns CDR1 LNHDA and CDR2 SQIVND (reference sequence). CDR3 length equals 15 residues. The CDR3 is CASSIWATTSGEQYF. CDR3 coding DNA: TGTGCCAGTAGTATATGGGCCACAACGAGTGGGGAGCAGTACTTC.

This chain connects TRBV29-1 to TRBJ1-2; D gene unclear. The ends were cut back, 3 bases at V and 10 bases at J, with 12 bases in the middle. The CDR3 loop spans 11 amino acids. CDR1 is SQVTM, CDR2 ANQGSEA, per germline. CDR3 in amino acids: CSVESFTVYTF. In DNA, the CDR3 is TGCAGCGTTGAGTCATTTACAGTCTACACCTTC.

This clonotype has just one count. The gene calls are TRBV28 and TRBJ2-5; D possibly corresponds to TRBD2 (6 bases). With 3 bases removed from V and 5 bases from J, the gap between germline ends came to 10 bases. This CDR3 spans 13 amino acids. CDR1 is MDHEN, CDR2 SYDVKM, per germline. CDR3: CASSFRGAETQYF. The CDR3 DNA sequence: TGTGCCAGCAGTTTTCGCGGGGCGGAGACCCAGTACTTC.